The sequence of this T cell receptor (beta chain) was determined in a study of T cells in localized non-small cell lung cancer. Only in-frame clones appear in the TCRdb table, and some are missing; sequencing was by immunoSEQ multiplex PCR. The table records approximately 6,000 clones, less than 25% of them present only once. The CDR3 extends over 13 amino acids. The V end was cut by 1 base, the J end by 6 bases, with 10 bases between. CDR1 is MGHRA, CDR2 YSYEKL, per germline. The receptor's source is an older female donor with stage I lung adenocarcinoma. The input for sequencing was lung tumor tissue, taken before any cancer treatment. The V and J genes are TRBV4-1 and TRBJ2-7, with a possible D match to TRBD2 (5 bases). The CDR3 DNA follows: TGCGCCAGCAGCCAAGGTGAGGCGGGCGAGCAGTACTTC. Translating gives CASSQGEAGEQYF.